This entry features one T cell receptor beta chain sequence. The antigen is undetermined. This sample is drawn from a study of shared clonotypes between healthy human individuals. Background on the study: CD8 memory received one plate per donor, CD8 naive two, CD4 memory three and CD4 naive three.

The DNA input per sorted-subset replicate PCR was about 180 ng, corresponding to tens of thousands of T cell genomes. Original processing methods: ImmunoSEQ output lacked quality scores and full-length reads, limiting matched filtering. Method: immunoSEQ multiplex PCR; TCRdb's copy keeps in-frame clones and lacks some. For V, J and clone size, that table is used; D and trimming come from the DNA. The data show about 2 million clones, over 85% seen once. Study-wide findings and caveats: Investigators expected sequencing depth to affect clonotype sharing among donors.

This TCR came from a man between 18 and 29 years old in good health. Sequencing was done on a sample of naive CD4+ T cells sorted from blood. Subset meaning: CD45RA+ positively selected.

CDR3 residues: CASRRQGYYGYTF. The DNA for the CDR3 is TGTGCCAGCAGAAGGCAGGGGTACTATGGCTACACCTTC. V usage is TRBV6-5 and J usage is TRBJ1-2; possible D gene TRBD1, 6 bases. The CDR3 consists of 13 residues. Germline loops: CDR1 MNHEY, CDR2 SVGAGI. V gave up 6 bases and J gave up 3 bases, with 11 bases separating them.